Listed below are T cell receptor beta chains from one sample, sequenced in a study of T cell responses to AZD1222 COVID-19 vaccine. Here immunoSEQ multiplex PCR was the method, and the copy in TCRdb shows in-frame clones only, minus some. The repertoire holds 150,000 to 200,000 clones, with about 89% as singletons. Sequenced here: peripheral blood, sampled 28 days after the second AZD1222 dose. The receptor source for this set is an adult who received the AZD1222 COVID-19 vaccine. Each CDR3 is given without its conserved first and last residue.

TRBJ2-3 TRBV25-1 ASSRPGPDTQY
TRBJ1-2 TRBV2 ASSEGGRYGYT
TRBJ2-5 TRBV4-1 ASSPRIAGFQETQY
TRBJ1-5 TRBV3-1/TRBV3-2 ASSLYSNQPQH
TRBJ2-7 TRBV27 ASSSGTEQY
TRBJ2-3 TRBV27 ASSLMASGRVGTQY
TRBJ1-4 TRBV10-3 AIRPEGRDEKLF
TRBJ2-5 TRBV6-2/TRBV6-3 ASSPPGARGETQY
TRBJ2-5 TRBV28 ASSKLQGGQETQY
TRBJ1-1 TRBV9 ASSPRWGQGGSDTEAF